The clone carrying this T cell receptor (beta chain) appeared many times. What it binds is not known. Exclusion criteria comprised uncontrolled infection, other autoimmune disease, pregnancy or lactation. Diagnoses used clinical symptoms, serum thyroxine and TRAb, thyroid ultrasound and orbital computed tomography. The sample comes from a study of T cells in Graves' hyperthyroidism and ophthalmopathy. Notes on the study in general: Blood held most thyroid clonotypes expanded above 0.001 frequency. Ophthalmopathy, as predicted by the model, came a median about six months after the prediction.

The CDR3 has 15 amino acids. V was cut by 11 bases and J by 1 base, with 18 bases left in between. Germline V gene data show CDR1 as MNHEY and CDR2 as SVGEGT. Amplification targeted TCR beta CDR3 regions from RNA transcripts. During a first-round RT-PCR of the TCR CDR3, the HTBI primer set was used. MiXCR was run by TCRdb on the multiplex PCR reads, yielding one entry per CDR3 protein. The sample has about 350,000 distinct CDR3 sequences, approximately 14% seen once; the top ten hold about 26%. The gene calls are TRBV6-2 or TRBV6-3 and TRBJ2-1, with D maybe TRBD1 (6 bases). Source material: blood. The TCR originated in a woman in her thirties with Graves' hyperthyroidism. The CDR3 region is CAGGRGARSYNEQFF. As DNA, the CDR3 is TGTGCCGGTGGCAGGGGTGCAAGATCCTACAATGAGCAGTTCTTC.